Presented here are 19 T cell receptor beta chains from one specimen sequenced in a study of shared T cell receptors in the human thymus. The protocol was immunoSEQ multiplex PCR, while the TCRdb copy is restricted to in-frame clones and leaves out a portion. The sample has approximately 400,000 clones, about 95% seen once. Sequenced input: thymocytes. All receptors derive from a human donor.

The genes are TRBV13 and TRBJ1-2; the D is unclear. The CDR3 spans 13 residues. The germline V gene has CDR1 PRHDT and CDR2 FYEKMQ (reference sequence). V lost 3 bases and J 2 bases, leaving 7 bases between the germline ends. CDR3 in amino acids: CASSFTGNYGYTF. The CDR3 coding sequence is TGTGCCAGCAGCTTTACGGGGAACTATGGCTACACCTTC. Filled out from reference TRBV13 and TRBJ1-2, the complete variable domain reads AAGVIQSPRHLIKEKRETATLKCYPIPRHDTVYWYQQGPGQDPQFLISFYEKMQSDKGSIPDRFSAQQFSDYHSELNMSSLELGDSALYFCASSFTGNYGYTFGSGTRLTVV.

This chain joins TRBV30 and TRBJ1-1, with D unresolved. Per the germline V gene, CDR1 is GTSNPN and CDR2 is SVGIG (reference sequence). V lost 0 bases and J 3 bases, leaving 14 bases between the germline ends. The CDR3 has 15 residues. This CDR3 reads CAWSVPDREDTEAFF. The DNA for the CDR3 is TGTGCCTGGAGTGTACCGGATAGGGAGGACACTGAAGCTTTCTTT.

The rearrangement links TRBV25-1 to TRBJ2-5; D is possibly TRBD2 (6 bases). V was shortened by 9 bases and J by 1 base, with 12 bases between the two germline ends. The CDR3 runs 13 residues. CDR1 is MGHDK, CDR2 SYGVNS, per germline. This CDR3 is CARIEEGQETQYF. Here the CDR3 DNA reads TGTGCCAGGATCGAGGAGGGCCAAGAGACCCAGTACTTC.

The V call is TRBV5-6, the J call TRBJ2-5; 14 nucleotides agree with TRBD2. The J segment lost 5 bases and the V segment lost 4 bases, leaving 4 bases of the junction unmatched. Germline CDR1 is SGHDT and CDR2 is YYEEEE. This CDR3 has 15 residues. CDR3 protein: CASSRTSGRSETQYF. The CDR3 DNA reads TGTGCCAGCAGCCGGACTAGCGGGAGGAGCGAGACCCAGTACTTC.

The chain carries TRBV11-2 and TRBJ2-1, with 7 bases that match TRBD2. There are 15 residues in the CDR3. Germline lookup yields CDR1 SGHAT and CDR2 FQNNGV. The J segment lost 6 bases and the V segment lost 0 bases, leaving 5 bases of the junction unmatched. The CDR3 nucleotides are TGTGCCAGCAGCTTAGAGGAGACTAGCAGCAATGAGCAGTTCTTC. Protein: CASSLEETSSNEQFF.

The rearrangement joins TRBV6-5 to TRBJ2-4; D gene uncertain. Germline CDR1 reads MNHEY; CDR2 reads SVGAGI. The V gene lost 0 bases and the J gene lost 5 bases, with 14 bases spanning the gap. The CDR3 consists of 16 residues. Here the CDR3 DNA reads TGTGCCAGCAGTTACTCGATTTTCCCGGGCGAAAACATTCAGTACTTC. This encodes CASSYSIFPGENIQYF.

The chain recombines TRBV7-2 with TRBJ2-7; 8 bases fit TRBD2. CDR1 is SGHTA, CDR2 FQGNSA, per germline. The CDR3 runs to 17 residues. V was clipped by 2 bases and J by 2 bases; unmatched bases: 11. The CDR3 DNA sequence: TGTGCCAGCAGCTTACGTAGCGGGACGGAACGAACCTACGAGCAGTACTTC. Amino acid sequence: CASSLRSGTERTYEQYF.

This clone was seen once. CDR3 sequence: CASRPPLHEAYEQYF. CDR3 DNA sequence: TGTGCCAGCAGGCCCCCCCTCCACGAGGCCTACGAGCAGTACTTC. V usage is TRBV6-1 and J usage is TRBJ2-7, with D uncertain. Trimming pared 6 bases from V and 2 bases from J, leaving 17 bases between. Germline V gene sequence: CDR1 MNHNS, CDR2 SASEGT. This CDR3 has 15 residues.

The chain has TRBV27 and TRBJ2-7; no definite D call. Trimming removed 4 bases at V and 5 bases at J, with 12 bases between. The length of the CDR3 is 13 residues. The germline gives CDR1 MNHEY, CDR2 SMNVEV (reference sequence). CDR3 DNA: TGTGCCAGCAGTTCCCGACAAGGCGACGAGCAGTACTTC. Translating gives CASSSRQGDEQYF.

The rearrangement joins TRBV4-2 to TRBJ2-7; 10 nucleotides match TRBD2. The J segment lost 4 bases and the V segment lost 1 base, leaving 10 bases of the junction unmatched. The length of the CDR3 is 17 residues. Germline CDR1 is LGHNA and CDR2 is YNFKEQ. This CDR3 reads CASSQVGEREGQYEQYF. CDR3 nucleotide sequence: TGTGCCAGCAGCCAAGTAGGGGAGCGGGAGGGCCAATACGAGCAGTACTTC.

This rearrangement joins TRBV7-2 to TRBJ1-4; D may be TRBD1 (5 bases). V was trimmed by 7 bases and J by 6 bases, leaving 18 bases between them. Germline CDR1 and CDR2: SGHTA and FQGNSA. CDR3 size: 15 residues. CDR3 amino acids: CASTSGRGRDEKLFF. CDR3 nucleotide sequence: TGTGCCAGCACTTCGGGGAGGGGTCGGGATGAAAAACTGTTTTTT.

The chain uses TRBV4-2 and TRBJ1-2; D is ambiguous. The CDR3 has 16 amino acids. CDR1 and CDR2 (germline): LGHNA, YNFKEQ. V lost 0 bases to trimming and J lost 7 bases, with 18 bases between them. Here the CDR3 reads CASSQDMGSVYGGYTF. The CDR3 nucleotides are TGTGCCAGCAGCCAAGATATGGGCTCGGTTTACGGTGGCTACACCTTC.

The chain uses TRBV2 and TRBJ1-2; a weak D match, TRBD1 (5 bases). Trimming took off 6 bases at V and 2 bases at J, with 10 bases between the two ends. Germline CDR1 is SNHLY and CDR2 is FYNNEI. CDR3 length: 13 amino acids. CDR3 DNA sequence: TGTGCCAGCAGGGGGCGGGGGAACTATGGCTACACCTTC. Translated: CASRGRGNYGYTF.

This clone showed up just once. The V call is TRBV5-4, the J call TRBJ2-1; 15 nucleotides align to TRBD2. This CDR3 is 16 amino acids long. Germline V gene lookup returns CDR1 SGHNT and CDR2 YYREEE (reference sequence). Trimming took 4 bases from V and 3 from J; bases not matched to a gene: 2. In nucleotides, the CDR3 is TGTGCCAGCAGCGCGGGACTAGCGGGGGGCTACAATGAGCAGTTCTTC. Amino acid sequence: CASSAGLAGGYNEQFF.

This clone has only one observation. The V and J genes are TRBV7-6 and TRBJ1-2; D may be TRBD1 (5 bases). Trimming removed 5 bases at V and 6 bases at J, with 28 bases between. The CDR3 is made up of 18 amino acids. The germline V gene encodes CDR1 SGHVS and CDR2 FNYEAQ. The CDR3 loop is CASSLSIRREGLNDGYTF. In DNA form, the CDR3 reads TGTGCCAGCAGCCTATCGATTCGTCGAGAGGGGCTTAATGATGGCTACACCTTC.

This clone was observed a handful of times. CDR3 DNA: TGTGCCAGCAGCCAAGACCCCCTCCCAGCGGGAGTAACCGAGCAGTACTTC. Its translation is CASSQDPLPAGVTEQYF. The chain recombines TRBV14 with TRBJ2-7, with 8 bases matching TRBD2. The CDR3 spans 17 residues. Germline trimming cut 0 bases from V and 6 bases from J; bases unmatched to any gene: 13. Germline V lookup: CDR1 SGHDN, CDR2 FVKESK.

V gene TRBV7-6 combines with J gene TRBJ2-5, with 7 bases lining up with TRBD2. This CDR3 region has 18 residues. Germline V CDR1 and CDR2: SGHVS, FNYEAQ. The V segment lost 7 bases and the J segment 3 bases; nucleotides outside the gene matches: 20. The chain's CDR3 is CASTLSRGGPISEETQYF. CDR3 coding DNA: TGTGCCAGCACCCTTAGTCGGGGAGGGCCTATTTCCGAAGAGACCCAGTACTTC.

The chain couples TRBV11-2 to TRBJ1-2; D perhaps matches TRBD1 (5 bases). Germline assignment: CDR1 SGHAT and CDR2 FQNNGV. With 6 bases removed from V and 4 bases from J, the gap between germline ends came to 12 bases. The CDR3 has 13 amino acids. The CDR3 region has the DNA TGTGCCAGCAGGGCAGACGGGACCTATGGCTACACCTTC. This encodes CASRADGTYGYTF.

The CDR3 sequence: CASSLGLGEENTEAFF. The CDR3 region has the DNA TGTGCCAGCAGCTTAGGTCTCGGGGAAGAGAACACTGAAGCTTTCTTT. The chain recombines TRBV7-3 with TRBJ1-1; D unresolved. The ends were cut back, 2 bases at V and 1 base at J, with 14 bases in the middle. Germline-derived CDR1 and CDR2 are SGHTA and FQGTGA. The CDR3 length is 16 residues.